The rows below give T cell receptor beta chains drawn from one sample of a study of regulatory T cells in long-lasting Graves disease. TCRdb reprocessed the multiplex PCR reads with MiXCR, giving one entry per CDR3 protein. The repertoire holds about 200,000 distinct CDR3 sequences, with approximately 20% as singletons. This specimen was peripheral blood mononuclear cells (PBMCs), taken at new diagnosis, from a patient treated with antithyroid drugs. The receptors originated from a female donor with Graves disease. CDR3s include the opening cysteine and the closing phenylalanine or tryptophan. A D gene is named only where the DNA matches it firmly.

v_gene	d_gene	j_gene	len	CDR3aa
TRBV20-1	.	TRBJ2-7	11	CSARVLNEQYF
TRBV24-1	.	TRBJ2-3	12	CATSVSTDTQYF
TRBV10-3	.	TRBJ2-5	14	CATRAGGAQETQYF
TRBV20-1	TRBD2	TRBJ2-1	15	CSARGGTSGAREQFF
TRBV19	.	TRBJ2-7	14	CASRGPTGSYEQYF
TRBV24-1	TRBD1	TRBJ2-4	17	CATSEGGQGVAKNIQYF
TRBV5-6	.	TRBJ2-2	14	CASSLGLITGELFF
TRBV11-2	TRBD1	TRBJ1-1	15	CASSLMNRGTTEAFF
TRBV2	.	TRBJ1-5	14	CASSSRAGGQPQHF
TRBV10-3	TRBD1	TRBJ1-2	13	CAIKTGTIYGYTF
TRBV6-1	TRBD1	TRBJ2-2	15	CASSSGTGGTGELFF
TRBV7-8	.	TRBJ2-3	14	CASSFSGLTDTQYF
TRBV6-1	.	TRBJ1-5	15	CASSGSRGAGQPQHF
TRBV4-1	TRBD2	TRBJ2-7	16	CASSRNPGLPNYEQYF
TRBV19	TRBD2	TRBJ2-7	15	CASSSTSGRLYEQYF
TRBV20-1	TRBD1	TRBJ1-2	13	CSAAAGQGYGYTF
TRBV10-2	.	TRBJ1-1	13	CASSKLREDEAFF
TRBV20-1	TRBD1	TRBJ2-7	14	CSAGRGQGNYEQYF
TRBV6-5	.	TRBJ1-2	13	CASSYSEGDGYTF
TRBV11-3	.	TRBJ2-5	12	CASSLAGQTQYF
TRBV19	TRBD1	TRBJ2-5	14	CASSMTGGRETQYF
TRBV12-3/TRBV12-4	.	TRBJ1-2	13	CASTPDSHYGYTF
TRBV20-1	.	TRBJ2-5	13	CSARLSGQETQYF
TRBV7-2	TRBD1	TRBJ1-1	14	CASSTRQGAREAFF
TRBV18	.	TRBJ2-7	13	CASSPRGRDEQYF
TRBV19	.	TRBJ1-3	14	CASSMTRAGNTIYF